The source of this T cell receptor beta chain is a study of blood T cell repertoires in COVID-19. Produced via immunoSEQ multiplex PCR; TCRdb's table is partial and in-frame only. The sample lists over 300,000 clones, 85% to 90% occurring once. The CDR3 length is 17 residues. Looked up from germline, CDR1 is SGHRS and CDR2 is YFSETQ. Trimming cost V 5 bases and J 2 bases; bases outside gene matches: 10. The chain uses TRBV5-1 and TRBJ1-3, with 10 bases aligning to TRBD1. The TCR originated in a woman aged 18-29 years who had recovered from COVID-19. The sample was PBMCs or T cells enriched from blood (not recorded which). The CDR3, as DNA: TGCGCCAGCAGTCATTCTCCGGGACAGGGGCCTGGAAACACCATATATTTT. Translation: CASSHSPGQGPGNTIYF.